This passage covers 6 T cell receptor beta chains from one sample sequenced in a study of cytotoxic CD8 clonotypes in ibrutinib-treated CLL. Produced via immunoSEQ multiplex PCR; TCRdb's table is partial and in-frame only. The sample lists roughly 220,000 clones, 70% to 75% seen once, with more than 4.5% in the top ten. The source material was PBMCs, sampled after 12 months of ibrutinib treatment. The receptors stem from a human donor with chronic lymphocytic leukemia.

The genes are TRBV15 and TRBJ1-1; 7 bases are a match to TRBD1. The CDR3 spans 21 residues. In germline, CDR1 is LNHNV, CDR2 YYDKDF (reference sequence). V was pared by 3 bases and J by 0 bases, with 22 bases of the junction left unmatched. The CDR3 region is CATSSTSPLATTGPLNTEAFF. In DNA form, the CDR3 reads TGTGCCACCAGCAGCACATCTCCCCTCGCAACGACAGGGCCCTTGAACACTGAAGCTTTCTTT.

This chain joins TRBV5-1 and TRBJ1-2, with a possible D match to TRBD1 (5 bases). The CDR3 spans 13 residues. The V and J ends lost 9 bases and 5 bases respectively, with 17 bases between them. Germline-derived CDR1 and CDR2 are SGHRS and YFSETQ. The CDR3 DNA reads as TGCGCCACCAACCAGGGTGGAGGGTATGGCTACACCTTC. As protein: CATNQGGGYGYTF.

The chain has TRBV7-2 and TRBJ1-1, with D possibly TRBD1 on 6 matching bases. The germline V gene encodes CDR1 SGHTA and CDR2 FQGNSA. CDR3 length: 11 amino acids. V was shortened by 10 bases and J by 6 bases, with 12 bases between the two germline ends. CDR3 DNA: TGTGCCATCGAGGGGGGCCCTGAAGCTTTCTTT. Amino acid sequence: CAIEGGPEAFF. The variable domain in full, completed from reference TRBV7-2 and TRBJ1-1, reads GAGVSQSPSNKVTEKGKDVELRCDPISGHTALYWYRQSLGQGLEFLIYFQGNSAPDKSGLPSDRFSAERTGGSVSTLTIQRTQQEDSAVYLCAIEGGPEAFFGQGTRLTVV.

A single count supports this clone. The chain links TRBV19 to TRBJ2-5, with D unresolved. This CDR3 has 14 residues. The germline V gene encodes CDR1 LNHDA and CDR2 SQIVND (reference sequence). Trimming shortened V by 5 bases and J by 5 bases, and 15 bases separated the two germline ends. The CDR3 here is CASSPGGAVETQYF. The CDR3 DNA reads TGTGCCAGTAGTCCCGGCGGTGCCGTCGAGACCCAGTACTTC. The full variable domain, completed using reference TRBV19 and TRBJ2-5, is DGGITQSPKYLFRKEGQNVTLSCEQNLNHDAMYWYRQDPGQGLRLIYYSQIVNDFQKGDIAEGYSVSREKKESFPLTVTSAQKNPTAFYLCASSPGGAVETQYFGPGTRLLVL.

V usage is TRBV7-3 and J usage is TRBJ2-5; TRBD2 matches 11 bases. V lost 1 base, J lost 3 bases, and 4 bases stayed unmatched. Germline V gene lookup returns CDR1 SGHTA and CDR2 FQGTGA. The CDR3 spans 16 residues. CDR3 sequence reads: CASSLMGLADKETQYF. CDR3 DNA sequence: TGTGCCAGCAGCTTAATGGGACTAGCGGATAAAGAGACCCAGTACTTC.

The chain is built from TRBV6-4 and TRBJ2-1; 14 nucleotides line up with TRBD2. The V and J ends lost 5 bases and 7 bases, in that order; junction bases with no gene match: 13. Germline V CDR1 and CDR2: MRHNA, SNTAGT. The CDR3 runs to 18 residues. This chain's CDR3 is CASSPRTSGRLTGNEQFF. As DNA, the CDR3 is TGTGCCAGCAGTCCCCGGACTAGCGGGAGGTTAACGGGAAATGAGCAGTTCTTC.